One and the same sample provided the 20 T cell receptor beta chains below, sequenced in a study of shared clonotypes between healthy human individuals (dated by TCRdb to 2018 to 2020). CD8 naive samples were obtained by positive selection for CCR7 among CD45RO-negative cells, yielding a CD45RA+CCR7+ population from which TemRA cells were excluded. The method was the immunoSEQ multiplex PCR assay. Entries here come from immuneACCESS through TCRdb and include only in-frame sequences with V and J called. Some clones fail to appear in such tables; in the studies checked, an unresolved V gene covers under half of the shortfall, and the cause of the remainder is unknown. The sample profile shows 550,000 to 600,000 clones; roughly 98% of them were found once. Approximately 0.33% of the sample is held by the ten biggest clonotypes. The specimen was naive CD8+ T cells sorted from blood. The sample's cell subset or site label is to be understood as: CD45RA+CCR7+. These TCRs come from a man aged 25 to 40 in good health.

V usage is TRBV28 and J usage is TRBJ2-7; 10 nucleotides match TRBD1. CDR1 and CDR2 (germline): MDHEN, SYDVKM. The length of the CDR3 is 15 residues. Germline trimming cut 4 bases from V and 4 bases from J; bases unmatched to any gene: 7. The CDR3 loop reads CASSYRQGAVYEQYF. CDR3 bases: TGTGCCAGCAGTTACCGACAGGGGGCGGTTTACGAGCAGTACTTC.

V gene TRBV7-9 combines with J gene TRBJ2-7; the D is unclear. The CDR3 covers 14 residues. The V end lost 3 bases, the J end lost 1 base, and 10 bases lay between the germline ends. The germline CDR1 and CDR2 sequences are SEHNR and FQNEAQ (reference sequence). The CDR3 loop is CASSLDGWSYEQYF. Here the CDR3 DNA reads TGTGCCAGCAGCTTGGACGGGTGGTCCTACGAGCAGTACTTC.

The CDR3 sequence: CAISGHRSSYEQYF. In DNA, the CDR3 is TGTGCCATCAGTGGACACCGGAGCTCCTACGAGCAGTACTTC. The V call is TRBV10-3, the J call TRBJ2-7; the D is unclear. This CDR3 contains 14 residues. Trimming shortened V by 4 bases and J by 0 bases, and 10 bases separated the two germline ends. CDR1 ENHRY and CDR2 SYGVKD come from the germline V gene.

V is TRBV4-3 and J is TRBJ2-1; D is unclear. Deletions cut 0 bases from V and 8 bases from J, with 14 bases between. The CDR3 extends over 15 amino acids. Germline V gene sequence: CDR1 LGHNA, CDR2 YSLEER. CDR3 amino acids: CASSQEGNPVYEQFF. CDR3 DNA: TGCGCCAGCAGCCAAGAAGGGAACCCGGTCTATGAGCAGTTCTTC.

This chain's CDR3 is CASSFSGGSSYEQYF. Written as DNA, the CDR3 is TGTGCCAGCAGTTTTAGCGGAGGAAGCTCCTACGAGCAGTACTTC. The chain uses TRBV27 and TRBJ2-7, with a tentative D call TRBD2 (6 bases). V was pared by 3 bases and J by 0 bases, with 12 bases between. Germline V lookup: CDR1 MNHEY, CDR2 SMNVEV (reference sequence). The CDR3 spans 15 residues.

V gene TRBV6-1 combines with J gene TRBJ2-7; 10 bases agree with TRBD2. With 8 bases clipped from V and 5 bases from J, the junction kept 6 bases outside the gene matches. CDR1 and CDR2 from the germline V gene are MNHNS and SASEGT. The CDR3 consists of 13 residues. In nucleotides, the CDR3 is TGTGCCAGCCTACTAGCGGGACTCAACGAGCAGTACTTC. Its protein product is CASLLAGLNEQYF.

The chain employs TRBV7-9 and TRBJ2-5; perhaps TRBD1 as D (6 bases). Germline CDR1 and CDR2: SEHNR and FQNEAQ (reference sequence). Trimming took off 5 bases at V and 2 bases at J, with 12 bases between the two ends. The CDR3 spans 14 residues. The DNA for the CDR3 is TGTGCCAGCAGCCCAGACAGGAGGCAAGAGACCCAGTACTTC. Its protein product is CASSPDRRQETQYF.

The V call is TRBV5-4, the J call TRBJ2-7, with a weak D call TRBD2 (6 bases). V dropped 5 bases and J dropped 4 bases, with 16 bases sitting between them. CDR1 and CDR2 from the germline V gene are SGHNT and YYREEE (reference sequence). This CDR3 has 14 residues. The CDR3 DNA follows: TGTGCCAGCAGGCCTTTAGCGGAGAAATACGAGCAGTACTTC. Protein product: CASRPLAEKYEQYF.

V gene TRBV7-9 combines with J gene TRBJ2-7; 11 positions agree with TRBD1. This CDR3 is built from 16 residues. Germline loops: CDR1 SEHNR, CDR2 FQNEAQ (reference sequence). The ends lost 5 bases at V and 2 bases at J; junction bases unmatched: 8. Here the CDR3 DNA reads TGTGCCAGCAGCCCCCCGGACAGGGGGCTTACCTACGAGCAGTACTTC. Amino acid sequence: CASSPPDRGLTYEQYF.

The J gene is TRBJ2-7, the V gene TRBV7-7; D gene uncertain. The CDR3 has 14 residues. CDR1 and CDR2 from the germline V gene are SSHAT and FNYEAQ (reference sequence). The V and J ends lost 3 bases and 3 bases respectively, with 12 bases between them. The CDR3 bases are TGTGCCAGCAGCTTGGACCTGGACGGCTACGAGCAGTACTTC. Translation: CASSLDLDGYEQYF.

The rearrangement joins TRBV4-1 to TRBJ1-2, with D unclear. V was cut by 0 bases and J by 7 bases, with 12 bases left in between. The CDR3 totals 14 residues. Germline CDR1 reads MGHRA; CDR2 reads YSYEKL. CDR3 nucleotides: TGCGCCAGCAGCCAAGAGCGTGCCGGGAGTGGCTACACCTTC. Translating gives CASSQERAGSGYTF.

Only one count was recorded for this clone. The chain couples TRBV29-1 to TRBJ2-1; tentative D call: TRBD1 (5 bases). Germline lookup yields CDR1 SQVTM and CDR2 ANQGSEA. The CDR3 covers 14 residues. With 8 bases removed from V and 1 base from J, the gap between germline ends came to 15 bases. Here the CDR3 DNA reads TGCAGCACCCTTGGGCAGGGTTCCTACAATGAGCAGTTCTTC. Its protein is CSTLGQGSYNEQFF.

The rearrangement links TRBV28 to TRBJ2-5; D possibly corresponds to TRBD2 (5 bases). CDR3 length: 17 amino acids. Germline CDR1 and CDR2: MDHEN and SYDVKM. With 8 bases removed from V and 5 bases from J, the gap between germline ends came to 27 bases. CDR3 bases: TGTGCCAGCCACTCCAGGAGGAGCGCCTTGTTATCTGAGACCCAGTACTTC. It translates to CASHSRRSALLSETQYF.

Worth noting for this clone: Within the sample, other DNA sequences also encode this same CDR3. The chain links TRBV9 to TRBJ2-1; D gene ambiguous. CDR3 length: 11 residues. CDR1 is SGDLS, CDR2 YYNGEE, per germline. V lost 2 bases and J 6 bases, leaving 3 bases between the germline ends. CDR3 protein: CASSVTNEQFF. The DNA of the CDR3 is TGTGCCAGCAGCGTGACCAATGAGCAGTTCTTC. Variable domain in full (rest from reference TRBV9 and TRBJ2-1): DSGVTQTPKHLITATGQRVTLRCSPRSGDLSVYWYQQSLDQGLQFLIQYYNGEERAKGNILERFSAQQFPDLHSELNLSSLELGDSALYFCASSVTNEQFFGPGTRLTVL.

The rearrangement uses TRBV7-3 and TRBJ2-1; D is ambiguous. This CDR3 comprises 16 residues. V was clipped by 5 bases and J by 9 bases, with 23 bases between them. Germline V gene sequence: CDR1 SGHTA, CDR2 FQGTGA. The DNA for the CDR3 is TGTGCCAGCAGCCACTGGGATGACCGCGATGCAGCTGAGCAGTTCTTC. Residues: CASSHWDDRDAAEQFF.

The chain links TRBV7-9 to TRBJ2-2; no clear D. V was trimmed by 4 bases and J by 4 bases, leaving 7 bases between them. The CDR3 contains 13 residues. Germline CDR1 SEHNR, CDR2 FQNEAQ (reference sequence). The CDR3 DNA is TGTGCCAGCAGCTCGGACCGCACCGGGGAGCTGTTTTTT. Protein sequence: CASSSDRTGELFF.

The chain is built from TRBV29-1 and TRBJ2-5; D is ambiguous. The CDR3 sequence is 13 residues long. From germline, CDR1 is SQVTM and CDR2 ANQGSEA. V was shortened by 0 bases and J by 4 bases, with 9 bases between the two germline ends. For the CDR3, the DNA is TGCAGCGTTGAAGATCTGTTAGCAGAGACCCAGTACTTC. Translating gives CSVEDLLAETQYF.

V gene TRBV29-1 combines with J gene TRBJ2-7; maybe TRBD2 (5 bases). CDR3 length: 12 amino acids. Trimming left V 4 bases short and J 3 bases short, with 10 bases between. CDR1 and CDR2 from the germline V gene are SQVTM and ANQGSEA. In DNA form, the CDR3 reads TGCAGCGTTGCGGACTTGGTCTACGAGCAGTACTTC. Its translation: CSVADLVYEQYF.

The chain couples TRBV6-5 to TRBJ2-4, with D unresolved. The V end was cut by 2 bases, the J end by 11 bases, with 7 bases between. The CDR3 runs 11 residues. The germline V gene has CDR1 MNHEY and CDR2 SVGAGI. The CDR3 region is CASSYGLVQYF. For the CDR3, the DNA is TGTGCCAGCAGTTACGGTCTGGTTCAGTACTTC.

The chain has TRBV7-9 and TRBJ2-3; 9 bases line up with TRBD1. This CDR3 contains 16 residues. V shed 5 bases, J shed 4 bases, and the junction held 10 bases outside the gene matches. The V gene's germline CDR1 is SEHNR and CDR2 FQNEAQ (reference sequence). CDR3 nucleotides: TGTGCCAGCAGCCCGAGCCCGGACAGGGGTGCAGATACGCAGTATTTT. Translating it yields CASSPSPDRGADTQYF.